This T cell receptor (beta chain) was obtained from a study of blood T cell repertoires in COVID-19 (TCRdb year 2020). Context from the whole study: The collaborator samples originated in the United States, Italy and Spain and spanned the acute and convalescent phases of COVID-19. Where HLA class I and class II types were available, the types were taken from metadata supplied by the sample provider, not from assay-based typing. Deeply sampled blood TCRbeta repertoires from subjects exposed to, actively infected with, or recovered from COVID-19 were included in the dataset. The material from the prospective study consisted of cDNA or gDNA derived from T cells, B-cell-depleted T cells, or PBMCs. The repertoires were released in a freely available public database intended as a resource for research on the immune response to SARS-CoV-2. A de-identified subject ID, COVID-19 status, age in years and sex were almost always included in the sample metadata. The samples were drawn from the first 160 participants of the ongoing ImmuneRACE study and from 1,254 subjects provided by 6 global collaborators. Summary of the overall study and its limitations: How much clinical and demographic metadata was included differed by source and by participant, and the metadata was provided uncurated.

TCRbeta CDR3 regions were amplified from genomic DNA using the immunoSEQ Assay, a bias-controlled multiplex PCR. Per the original workflow: Nucleated cell counts per sample were estimated from amplification of reference gene primers within the assay. Sequence reads were collapsed and filtered to measure the absolute abundance of every unique TCRbeta CDR3 rearrangement. For each sample, productive Simpson clonality was calculated as the square root of Simpson's diversity index across productive rearrangements. What TCRdb holds here is the immuneACCESS table cut down to in-frame rearrangements. Part of the clones is not present; checked against another copy, under half of the missing clones reflect an unresolved V gene, and the others are unexplained. V and J calls and clone size are copied from that table; D and trimming were computed from the DNA. The sample profile shows approximately 170,000 clones; 65% to 90% of them were found once. The ten largest clones capture 7% to 10% of the sample.

From its cysteine to its phenylalanine, the CDR3 spans 17 amino acids. This entry keeps only the CDR3 DNA: 51 bases, framed from base 1. Germline trimming: 0 bases from V, 2 bases from J; junction bases outside gene matches: 5. For this clone: Its antigen is unknown. No much larger clonotype is one base removed from it; base qualities were not supplied.

Collaborating institutions collected whole blood in K2EDTA tubes following their own protocols. For TCRbeta analysis, collaborator samples were shipped as frozen whole blood, as isolated PBMCs, or as DNA extracted from either sample type. This sequence was found in a man aged 50 to 59 with active or convalescent COVID-19. This receptor chain uses TRBV5-3 and TRBJ1-5; TRBD1 agrees with 10 junctional bases. TRBV5-3 is marked as an open reading frame, function uncertain. Material for sequencing was peripheral blood. The CDR3: CARSLGDRGWGNQPQHF. The DNA sequence follows: TGTGCCAGAAGCTTGGGGGACAGGGGATGGGGCAATCAGCCCCAGCATTTT.